This T cell receptor (beta chain) is drawn from a study of cytomegalovirus exposure and HLA in healthy donors. On the study more broadly: Earlier work reported 95 million to 130 million unique TCR beta sequences from about 179 million T cells.

PCR used 60 Vbeta primers and 13 Jbeta primers. In the study's own analysis: In a later analysis, approximately 80 million unique TCR beta chains included roughly 11 million shared by two or more donors. The assay was immunoSEQ multiplex PCR, and TCRdb's table has in-frame clones only and misses some. V and J calls and clone size follow that table, whereas D and trimming were derived from the DNA. This sample has around 170,000 clones; around three quarters occur once, and the top ten carry about 1.9%. Overall study results and limits: From TCR beta sequences, most subjects' HLA-A and HLA-B alleles were reportedly predicted accurately.

Germline assignment: CDR1 LGHNT and CDR2 FRNRAP. V lost 3 bases, J lost 3 bases, and 4 bases stayed unmatched. This CDR3 is built from 15 residues. As to this clone: No antigen is known for it.

Sequenced: PBMCs. This receptor was obtained from a woman in her 30s in good health and CMV-seronegative. This rearrangement joins TRBV12-5 to TRBJ2-2, with 7 bases identical to TRBD1. This CDR3 is CASGLRQGDTGELFF. The CDR3, as DNA: TGTGCTAGTGGTTTAAGGCAGGGGGACACCGGGGAGCTGTTTTTT.